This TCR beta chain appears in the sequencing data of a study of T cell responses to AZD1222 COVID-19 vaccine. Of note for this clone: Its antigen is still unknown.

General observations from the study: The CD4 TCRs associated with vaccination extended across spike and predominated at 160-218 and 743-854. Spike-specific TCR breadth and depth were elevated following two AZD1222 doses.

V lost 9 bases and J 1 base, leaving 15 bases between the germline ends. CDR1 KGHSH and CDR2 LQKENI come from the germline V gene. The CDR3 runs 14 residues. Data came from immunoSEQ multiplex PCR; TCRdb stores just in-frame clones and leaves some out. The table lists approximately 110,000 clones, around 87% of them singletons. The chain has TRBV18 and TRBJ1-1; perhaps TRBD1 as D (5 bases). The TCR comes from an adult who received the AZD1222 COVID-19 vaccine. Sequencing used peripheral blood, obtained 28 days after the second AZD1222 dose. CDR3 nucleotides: TGTGCCAGTAGGGACCCAGCGGGGAACACTGAAGCTTTCTTT. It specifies CASRDPAGNTEAFF. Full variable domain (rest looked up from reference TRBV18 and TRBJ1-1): NAGVMQNPRHLVRRRGQEARLRCSPMKGHSHVYWYRQLPEEGLKFMVYLQKENIIDESGMPKERFSAEFPKEGPSILRIQQVVRGDSAAYFCASRDPAGNTEAFFGQGTRLTVV.